Listed below are T cell receptor beta chains from one sample, sequenced in a study of Graves' ophthalmopathy and Graves' hyperthyroidism. TCRdb analysed the multiplex PCR reads with MiXCR anew, one entry per CDR3 protein. The sample has some 1.1 million distinct CDR3 sequences; about 40% are singletons. Sequencing was done on a sample of peripheral blood or thyroid tissue (not recorded which). The source is an adult man with Graves' hyperthyroidism. Both conserved end residues are part of each CDR3. Each record gives: V gene, CDR3 length, J gene, clone size, D gene, CDR3 DNA, CDR3 protein. A D gene is named only where the DNA matches it firmly. A row's size may be missing; if present it is once, few, many or a size class.

v_call: TRBV2; cdr3_length: 11; j_call: TRBJ1-2; clone_size: many; d_call: NA; cdr3_nt: TGTGCCAGCAGTGAAAAGCGACTATACACCTTC; cdr3_aa: CASSEKRLYTF
v_call: TRBV7-2; cdr3_length: 15; j_call: TRBJ1-3; clone_size: many; d_call: NA; cdr3_nt: TGTGCCAGCAGCTTACCCACGTACTCTGGAAACACCATATATTTT; cdr3_aa: CASSLPTYSGNTIYF
v_call: TRBV7-9; cdr3_length: 15; j_call: TRBJ1-2; clone_size: many; d_call: NA; cdr3_nt: TGTGCCAGCAGCCCTCCGGGGAGCGCTAACTATGGCTACACCTTC; cdr3_aa: CASSPPGSANYGYTF
v_call: TRBV10-3; cdr3_length: 13; j_call: TRBJ1-2; clone_size: many; d_call: NA; cdr3_nt: TGTGCCATCATGGGAAACAGGCCATATGGCTACACCTTC; cdr3_aa: CAIMGNRPYGYTF
v_call: TRBV2; cdr3_length: 13; j_call: TRBJ2-1; clone_size: NA; d_call: TRBD1; cdr3_nt: TGTGCCAGCAGTGTGACAGGGGGCCGGGGGCAGTTCTTC; cdr3_aa: CASSVTGGRGQFF
v_call: TRBV7-8; cdr3_length: 16; j_call: TRBJ1-1; clone_size: many; d_call: TRBD1; cdr3_nt: TGTGCCAGCAGCTTAGCGTCAGGACAGGGGAGCACTGAAGCTTTCTTT; cdr3_aa: CASSLASGQGSTEAFF
v_call: TRBV18; cdr3_length: 15; j_call: TRBJ2-7; clone_size: few; d_call: TRBD2; cdr3_nt: TGTGCCAGCTCACCAGGACTAGCGGGAGGAAACGAGCAGTACTTC; cdr3_aa: CASSPGLAGGNEQYF
v_call: TRBV20-1; cdr3_length: 14; j_call: TRBJ1-4; clone_size: many; d_call: TRBD1; cdr3_nt: TGCAGTGCCCTCGCGGGGACAGGACATGAAAAACTGTTTTTT; cdr3_aa: CSALAGTGHEKLFF
v_call: TRBV11-1; cdr3_length: 16; j_call: TRBJ2-2; clone_size: NA; d_call: NA; cdr3_nt: TGTGCCAGCAACCTCCTTTGGGCAGGGAGGACCGGGGAGCTGTTTTTT; cdr3_aa: CASNLLWAGRTGELFF
v_call: TRBV7-9; cdr3_length: 15; j_call: TRBJ2-5; clone_size: NA; d_call: TRBD2; cdr3_nt: TGTGCCAGCAGCGCGGGGCGGGGGGCAGGTCAGCCCCAGTACTTC; cdr3_aa: CASSAGRGAGQPQYF
v_call: TRBV5-5; cdr3_length: 13; j_call: TRBJ1-6; clone_size: many; d_call: NA; cdr3_nt: TGTGCCAGCAGCTTGGTTCAGGGACTCACCCTCCACTTT; cdr3_aa: CASSLVQGLTLHF
v_call: TRBV9; cdr3_length: 18; j_call: TRBJ2-5; clone_size: NA; d_call: TRBD2; cdr3_nt: TGTGCCAGCAGCCAAGATCTCCTGACTAGCGGAAGGGGAGAGACCCAGTACTTC; cdr3_aa: CASSQDLLTSGRGETQYF
v_call: TRBV2; cdr3_length: 15; j_call: TRBJ2-7; clone_size: NA; d_call: TRBD1; cdr3_nt: TGTGCCAGCAGTCCGGACAGGAGCTCTGGAAACGAGCAGTACTTC; cdr3_aa: CASSPDRSSGNEQYF
v_call: TRBV12-3/TRBV12-4; cdr3_length: 12; j_call: TRBJ2-7; clone_size: few; d_call: NA; cdr3_nt: TGTGCCAGCAGCCATACTAGGGCCGAGCAGTACTTC; cdr3_aa: CASSHTRAEQYF
v_call: TRBV6-2/TRBV6-3; cdr3_length: 12; j_call: TRBJ1-2; clone_size: many; d_call: NA; cdr3_nt: TGTGCCAGCAGTTACTCGACAGTTGGCTACACCTTC; cdr3_aa: CASSYSTVGYTF
v_call: TRBV5-1; cdr3_length: 16; j_call: TRBJ2-2; clone_size: many; d_call: NA; cdr3_nt: TGCGCCAGCAGGTCCGCGGGGCCAACGAACACCGGGGAGCTGTTTTTT; cdr3_aa: CASRSAGPTNTGELFF
v_call: TRBV2; cdr3_length: 18; j_call: TRBJ2-7; clone_size: NA; d_call: TRBD2; cdr3_nt: TGTGCCATCAGTGATCTAGCGGGGGCGGGACCCGGCGGGCACGAGCAGTACTTC; cdr3_aa: CAISDLAGAGPGGHEQYF
v_call: TRBV7-6; cdr3_length: 15; j_call: TRBJ1-2; clone_size: NA; d_call: NA; cdr3_nt: TGTGCCAGCAGTCAAATACAGGGATCCCTTTATGGCTACACCTTC; cdr3_aa: CASSQIQGSLYGYTF
v_call: TRBV7-2; cdr3_length: 15; j_call: TRBJ2-7; clone_size: NA; d_call: NA; cdr3_nt: TGTGCCAGCAGCTTAATTATCGGGAAAGCATACGAGCAGTACTTC; cdr3_aa: CASSLIIGKAYEQYF
v_call: TRBV6-5; cdr3_length: 17; j_call: TRBJ1-1; clone_size: NA; d_call: NA; cdr3_nt: TGTGCCAGCAGTTACACGCGGGGGCTCGCGATGAACACTGAAGCTTTCTTT; cdr3_aa: CASSYTRGLAMNTEAFF
v_call: TRBV20-1; cdr3_length: 13; j_call: TRBJ1-4; clone_size: few; d_call: NA; cdr3_nt: TGCAGTGCTAGGTTGGGGGTAGGCGAAAAACTGTTTTTT; cdr3_aa: CSARLGVGEKLFF
v_call: TRBV7-9; cdr3_length: 12; j_call: TRBJ1-6; clone_size: NA; d_call: NA; cdr3_nt: TGTGCCAGCAGCTTAGGGGAAGTGCCCCTCCACTTT; cdr3_aa: CASSLGEVPLHF
v_call: TRBV10-1; cdr3_length: 15; j_call: TRBJ2-5; clone_size: NA; d_call: TRBD1; cdr3_nt: TGCGCCAGCAGTGAGGGACAGGGAAACCAAGAGACCCAGTACTTC; cdr3_aa: CASSEGQGNQETQYF
v_call: TRBV19; cdr3_length: 15; j_call: TRBJ1-6; clone_size: NA; d_call: NA; cdr3_nt: TGTGCCAGTAGTAGCCCAGGGGACGGGATTTCACCCCTCCACTTT; cdr3_aa: CASSSPGDGISPLHF
v_call: TRBV2; cdr3_length: 15; j_call: TRBJ2-5; clone_size: few; d_call: NA; cdr3_nt: TGTGCCAGCACCGAACAGGGATGGGATATGGAGACCCAGTACTTC; cdr3_aa: CASTEQGWDMETQYF
v_call: TRBV24-1; cdr3_length: 16; j_call: TRBJ1-5; clone_size: NA; d_call: TRBD1; cdr3_nt: TGTGCCACCAGCGTCGAAACAGGGGTCGGCAATCAGCCCCAGCATTTT; cdr3_aa: CATSVETGVGNQPQHF
v_call: TRBV12-3/TRBV12-4; cdr3_length: 16; j_call: TRBJ1-2; clone_size: many; d_call: NA; cdr3_nt: TGTGCCAGCAGAAGAGCGAGAACGACAGATAACTATGGCTACACCTTC; cdr3_aa: CASRRARTTDNYGYTF
v_call: TRBV12-3/TRBV12-4; cdr3_length: 15; j_call: TRBJ2-2; clone_size: few; d_call: NA; cdr3_nt: TGTGCCAGCGCCACGGGACCGAAGAACACCGGGGAGCTGTTTTTT; cdr3_aa: CASATGPKNTGELFF
v_call: TRBV7-2; cdr3_length: 16; j_call: TRBJ1-6; clone_size: few; d_call: TRBD1; cdr3_nt: TGTGCCAGCAGCACGCCGGGACAGGGGGAGAATTCACCCCTCCACTTT; cdr3_aa: CASSTPGQGENSPLHF
v_call: TRBV10-3; cdr3_length: 16; j_call: TRBJ2-6; clone_size: few; d_call: NA; cdr3_nt: TGTGCCATCAGTGGGCAATATGCTGCCGGGGCCAACGTCCTGACTTTC; cdr3_aa: CAISGQYAAGANVLTF
v_call: TRBV13; cdr3_length: 12; j_call: TRBJ1-5; clone_size: few; d_call: NA; cdr3_nt: TGTGCCAGCAGTCTCCCGGTCCAGCCCCAGCATTTT; cdr3_aa: CASSLPVQPQHF
v_call: TRBV4-3; cdr3_length: 16; j_call: TRBJ2-2; clone_size: NA; d_call: NA; cdr3_nt: TGCGCCAGCAGCCAAGATTCAGGGTCGAACACCGGGGAGCTGTTTTTT; cdr3_aa: CASSQDSGSNTGELFF
v_call: TRBV7-2; cdr3_length: 15; j_call: TRBJ2-7; clone_size: many; d_call: NA; cdr3_nt: TGTGCCAGCAGCTTTTCCCCGGGGACCTCCTACGAGCAGTACTTC; cdr3_aa: CASSFSPGTSYEQYF
v_call: TRBV7-2; cdr3_length: 14; j_call: TRBJ1-3; clone_size: many; d_call: NA; cdr3_nt: TGTGCCAGCAGGGCAGGACTCTCTGGAAACACCATATATTTT; cdr3_aa: CASRAGLSGNTIYF
v_call: TRBV7-2; cdr3_length: 18; j_call: TRBJ1-6; clone_size: NA; d_call: NA; cdr3_nt: TGCGCCAGCAGCCGATTGGGGGTGGCACACCCTATTAATTCACCCCTCCACTTT; cdr3_aa: CASSRLGVAHPINSPLHF
v_call: TRBV4-3; cdr3_length: 18; j_call: TRBJ2-6; clone_size: NA; d_call: NA; cdr3_nt: TGCGCCAGCAGCCAAGGGACACGGAGGCTCTCTGGGGCCAACGTCCTGACTTTC; cdr3_aa: CASSQGTRRLSGANVLTF
v_call: TRBV7-2; cdr3_length: 14; j_call: TRBJ1-2; clone_size: many; d_call: NA; cdr3_nt: TGTGCCAGCAGTTTTAGGACAGTGAAATATGGCTACACCTTC; cdr3_aa: CASSFRTVKYGYTF
v_call: TRBV15; cdr3_length: 19; j_call: TRBJ1-5; clone_size: many; d_call: TRBD1; cdr3_nt: TGTGCCACCAGCAGAGATCACGACAGGGGGATTAAAAGCAATCAGCCCCAGCATTTT; cdr3_aa: CATSRDHDRGIKSNQPQHF
v_call: TRBV24-1; cdr3_length: 14; j_call: TRBJ2-7; clone_size: NA; d_call: NA; cdr3_nt: TGTGCCACCAGTGATACGGACGGACTCTACGAGCAGTACTTC; cdr3_aa: CATSDTDGLYEQYF